This T cell receptor beta chain was sequenced in a study of spatial heterogeneity in lung cancer. CDR3 size: 15 residues. Germline assignment: CDR1 SGHRS and CDR2 YFSETQ. V dropped 4 bases and J dropped 2 bases, with 13 bases sitting between them. Time point here: sample taken at primary tumor resection. Tumor, nontumor lung or frozen PBMC supplied whole RNA, sequenced without sorting. From the 5' RACE reads, TCRdb called clonotypes with MiXCR, one entry per CDR3 protein. The sample carries about 85,000 distinct CDR3 sequences, more than 15% recorded once. The origin of this receptor is a male donor with early-stage non-small cell lung cancer. The sample in question was PBMCs, obtained at surgery. The V and J genes are TRBV5-1 and TRBJ2-1; weak D call: TRBD2 (6 bases). Written as DNA, the CDR3 is TGCGCCAGCAGCCCCGGGAGTTCGACCTACAATGAGCAGTTCTTC. The encoded protein is CASSPGSSTYNEQFF.